This T cell receptor (beta chain) was identified in a study of identical twins (dated by TCRdb to the mid-2010s). With regard to the full study: To test whether fetal clonotypes persist, this study deep-sequenced TCR alpha and beta repertoires from monozygotic twins, from unrelated adults of various ages, and from cord blood. To rule out contamination, the twin experiments were replicated at different times with different library preparation protocols.

Trimming costs V 1 base and J 5 bases, and their ends lie 13 bases apart. CDR1 and CDR2, looked up from the germline V gene, are SGHRS and YFSETQ. The CDR3 starts with the cysteine, ends with the phenylalanine, and has 14 residues. The entry retains the CDR3 DNA only, 42 bases that are in frame from base 1. Libraries were prepared through 5' RACE. Sequencing relied on an Illumina HiSeq 2000. A universal primer binding site was introduced by template switching, and a unique molecular identifier was present in the final cDNA, enabling accurate counting of TCR cDNA molecules. Specific primers in the conserved constant-segment region were used to synthesize first-strand cDNA for TCR alpha and beta chains. Each cDNA library was double barcoded, with a SMART-Mk sample barcode plus Illumina barcodes, to control for contamination. TruSeq adapter sequences, together with Illumina sample barcodes, were added in two successive PCR steps. Sequencing of the TCR alpha and beta cDNA libraries was done on the Illumina HiSeq platform using custom primers. The paper's processing steps were these. MiGEC processed the raw reads to extract unique molecular identifiers, while MiXCR was used to determine the CDR3 positions. For each individual, recombination models were inferred using an EM algorithm with the repgenHMM and IGoR tools. The tcR package in R was used for shared clonotype analysis, with sharing normalized by the product of cloneset sizes. Out-of-frame nonproductive sequences were analyzed to study raw recombination free of thymic and clonal selection effects. The public sequencing data were trimmed at Q25 with fastp and processed into clonotypes with MiXCR by TCRdb, which kept only in-frame beta chains. CDR3 protein duplicates are merged, each entry listing the most common genes and DNA. The V and J calls and clone size come from TCRdb's table, not from the authors' own analysis. The sample has some 730,000 distinct CDR3 sequences on record, 15% to 20% of them singletons. Together, the top ten hold roughly 13% of the sample.

This clonotype was counted a few times. The clone's antigen remains unknown. The input lacks base qualities; no much larger clone sits a single base away. Overall results and qualifications from the work: Out-of-frame TCR alpha sequences shared between twins showed an excess of low generation-probability sequences compared with coincidental sharing between unrelated individuals. Abundant cord blood beta clonotypes carried fewer insertions; young adult naive repertoires showed a weaker similar trend, while memory repertoires showed none. Invariant T cells such as MAIT and iNKT could partly confound zero-insertion analyses, although diverse VJ usage argued against such confounding for most clonotypes. Excess twin sharing in beta out-of-frame sequences was weaker because fewer shared sequences lowered the signal-to-noise ratio. Out-of-frame TCR alpha sharing in monozygotic twins was systematically underestimated by recombination models, whereas sharing between unrelated individuals was in agreement with the recombination models. Because the same donors could not be followed over many years, conclusions were based on cross-sectional statistical analysis.

Every donor in the study was a healthy Caucasian. Three pairs of female monozygotic twins, all aged roughly 18 to 29 years, made up the twin cohort. Peripheral blood mononuclear cells were used as the source from which RNA for TCR libraries was isolated. A further study also used this sample, focusing on T cells expressing NK-cell markers. According to the second study: Three sorted T-cell subsets (CD3+CD56+NKG2C+, CD3+CD56+NKG2C- and CD3+CD56-NKG2C+) from several donors had their TCR beta-chain repertoires profiled. Among the eight sequenced donors, seven were HCMV-seropositive and one was HCMV-seronegative. To restrict sorting to alphabetaTCR-expressing T cells, an anti-gammadeltaTCR antibody was added in several experiments. In roughly six donors, the dominant CD3+CD56+NKG2C+ clonotypes ranked among the top 10 CD8+ clonotypes, making up roughly 1.0-7.0% of CD8+ T cells. Those dominant clonotypes were again the most abundant among CD3+CD56-NKG2C+ cells in a handful of donors, at about 28.3-65%. Whether the expanded NKG2C-expressing T cell clones were specific for HCMV antigens was left unclear. Randomly selected healthy volunteers, three men and five women, were used as the eight sequenced donors. To determine HCMV serostatus, a commercial ELISA kit was used to detect HCMV-specific IgG in serum. For six donors, bulk peripheral blood T-cell repertoires were also sequenced from unsorted PBMC. MIGEC was used to demultiplex reads and group the reads by UMI, and MiTCR was used to assemble and quantify clonotypes. To exclude erroneous sequences, any TCR cDNA sequence not supported by at least two reads was discarded. The tcR package was used for downstream repertoire analysis, with clonotypes matched between fractions based on CDR3 nucleotide sequence plus V segment. VDJmatch was used to annotate antigen specificity against VDJdb, with one amino acid substitution in CDR3 allowed.

Sequenced sample: PBMCs. The rearranged segments are TRBV5-1 and TRBJ2-7, with TRBD2 tentatively as D gene (6 bases match). This receptor was identified in a woman aged 18-29 years in good health. The CDR3 amino acid sequence is: CASSLMGGVDEQYF. At the DNA level, the sequence is TGCGCCAGCAGCTTGATGGGGGGTGTGGACGAGCAGTACTTC. The variable domain in full, with residues beyond the CDR3 obtained from the reference TRBV5-1 and TRBJ2-7 genes, is KAGVTQTPRYLIKTRGQQVTLSCSPISGHRSVSWYQQTPGQGLQFLFEYFSETQRNKGNFPGRFSGRQFSNSRSEMNVSTLELGDSALYLCASSLMGGVDEQYFGPGTRLTVT.